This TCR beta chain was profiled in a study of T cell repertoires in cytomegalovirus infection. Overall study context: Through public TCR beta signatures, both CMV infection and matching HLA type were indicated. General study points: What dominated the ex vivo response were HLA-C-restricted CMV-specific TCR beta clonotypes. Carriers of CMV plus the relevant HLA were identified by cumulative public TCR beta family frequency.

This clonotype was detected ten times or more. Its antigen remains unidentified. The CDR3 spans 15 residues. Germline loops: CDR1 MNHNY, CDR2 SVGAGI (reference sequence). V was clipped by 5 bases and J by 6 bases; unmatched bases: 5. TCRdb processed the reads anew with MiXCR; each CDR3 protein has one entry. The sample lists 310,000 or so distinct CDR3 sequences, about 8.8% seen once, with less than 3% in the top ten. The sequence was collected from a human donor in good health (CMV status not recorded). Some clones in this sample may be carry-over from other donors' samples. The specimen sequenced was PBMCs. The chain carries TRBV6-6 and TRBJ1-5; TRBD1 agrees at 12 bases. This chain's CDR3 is CASSRGTGGGQPQHF. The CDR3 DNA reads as TGTGCCAGCAGTCGGGGGACAGGGGGCGGTCAGCCCCAGCATTTT.